The present entry profiles one TCR beta chain with its context. Its target is unknown. The sample originates from a study of cytomegalovirus exposure and HLA in healthy donors. General study points: Presence/absence analyses treated sequencing depth as roughly uniform across donors. High sensitivity and specificity were reportedly achieved when the classifier diagnosed cytomegalovirus status. TCR beta V segments were, for the most part, productive about 87% or about 30% of the time in an earlier analysis.

It was with 60 Vbeta and 13 Jbeta primers that the PCR ran. Some clones are missing from TCRdb's copy, which holds only in-frame ones; the method was immunoSEQ multiplex PCR. The sample holds 170,000 or so clones, less than 90% seen once. Sequencing was carried out using PBMCs. The sequence derives from a boy aged 2 to 10 in good health and CMV-seronegative.

CDR3 coding DNA: TGTGCCAGCAGTTCCGGGACTAGGGATCACGGGGAGCTGTTTTTT. Encoded protein: CASSSGTRDHGELFF. The gene calls are TRBV28 and TRBJ2-2, with 8 bases identical to TRBD2. Germline-derived CDR1 and CDR2 are MDHEN and SYDVKM. Trimming removed 4 bases from V and 7 bases from J; junction bases left unmatched: 8. The CDR3 covers 15 residues.